The present T cell receptor beta chain was sequenced within a study of blood T cell repertoires in COVID-19. On the study more broadly: Sites across the United States, Italy and Spain contributed samples from acute and convalescent COVID-19. The cDNA or gDNA used as material had been derived from T cells, B-cell-depleted T cells, or PBMCs.

Per the original methods: The assay estimated nucleated cells by amplifying reference gene primers. Sequenced by immunoSEQ multiplex PCR; TCRdb stores in-frame clones only, minus some. That table gives V, J and clone size, and the DNA gave D and trimming. The sample lists about 190,000 clones; 88% were seen once. Germline V lookup: CDR1 SGHRS, CDR2 YFSETQ. The V segment lost 4 bases and the J segment 3 bases; nucleotides outside the gene matches: 5. The CDR3 covers 15 residues. Specimen: peripheral blood. The TCR comes from a young man with active or convalescent COVID-19. V and J are TRBV5-1 and TRBJ1-4, with 8 bases lining up with TRBD1. CDR3 sequence (DNA): TGCGCCAGCAGCGCAAGGACAGGGCCTAATGAAAAACTGTTTTTT. This sequence encodes CASSARTGPNEKLFF.